The 23 T cell receptor beta chains reported below all come from one sample, sequenced in a study of chemoradiotherapy in HPV16-positive cancers. Only in-frame clones appear in the TCRdb table, and some are missing; sequencing was by immunoSEQ multiplex PCR. Of 9,500 to 12,000 clones listed, roughly 70% are singletons. Sampling took place from a patient who underwent chemoradiotherapy. The receptor source for this set is a human donor with HPV-associated anogenital cancer.

The chain employs TRBV7-9 and TRBJ2-1, with 9 bases lining up with TRBD2. V lost 5 bases to trimming and J lost 7 bases; unmatched junction nucleotides: 12. Germline V CDR1 and CDR2: SEHNR, FQNEAQ (reference sequence). The CDR3 is made up of 16 amino acids. The CDR3 here is CASSPYGGRVGNEQFF. CDR3 in DNA: TGTGCCAGCAGCCCCTATGGCGGGAGGGTGGGAAATGAGCAGTTCTTC.

This chain uses TRBV19 with TRBJ1-5, with D maybe TRBD1 (5 bases). Trimming shortened V by 5 bases and J by 6 bases, and 26 bases separated the two germline ends. The germline V gene has CDR1 LNHDA and CDR2 SQIVND (reference sequence). This CDR3 is built from 18 residues. The CDR3: CASSAPRWGGVGGQPQHF. In DNA form, the CDR3 reads TGTGCCAGTAGTGCCCCCAGGTGGGGGGGAGTGGGTGGTCAGCCCCAGCATTTT.

This chain links TRBV7-2 with TRBJ2-5; D call uncertain. Germline CDR1 and CDR2: SGHTA and FQGNSA. The CDR3 totals 12 residues. The V end was cut by 3 bases, the J end by 5 bases, with 7 bases between. CDR3 in amino acids: CASSLILETQYF. CDR3 bases: TGTGCCAGCAGCTTGATTTTGGAGACCCAGTACTTC.

The chain carries TRBV7-2 and TRBJ1-3; weak D call: TRBD1 (5 bases). The V gene's germline CDR1 is SGHTA and CDR2 FQGNSA. This CDR3 contains 14 residues. Trimming shortened V by 2 bases and J by 5 bases, and 10 bases separated the two germline ends. The CDR3 protein is CASSLTRVRNTIYF. CDR3 nucleotide sequence: TGTGCCAGCAGCTTAACCAGGGTACGAAACACCATATATTTT.

The chain uses TRBV4-2 and TRBJ1-1; TRBD1 matches at 10 bases. V shed 3 bases, J shed 0 bases, and the junction held 4 bases outside the gene matches. Germline CDR1 is LGHNA and CDR2 is YNFKEQ. This CDR3 is 16 amino acids long. CDR3 DNA sequence: TGTGCCAGCAGCCAGACAGGGGGCGGACTGAACACTGAAGCTTTCTTT. It translates to CASSQTGGGLNTEAFF.

This clone was detected only a few times. The rearrangement links TRBV19 to TRBJ1-5; D remains ambiguous. The CDR3 covers 15 residues. Between the trimmed V and J ends, which lost 7 bases and 0 bases, there was a span of 13 bases. CDR1 is LNHDA, CDR2 SQIVND, per germline (reference sequence). CDR3 sequence (DNA): TGTGCCAGTAAGGCAGGAACCTATAGCAATCAGCCCCAGCATTTT. Amino acid sequence: CASKAGTYSNQPQHF.

CDR3 region: CASSSGTSGNQFF. CDR3 coding DNA: TGTGCCAGCAGCTCGGGTACTAGCGGTAATCAGTTCTTC. V usage is TRBV7-7 and J usage is TRBJ2-1, with 8 positions matching TRBD2. The CDR3 contains 13 residues. Looked up from germline, CDR1 is SSHAT and CDR2 is FNYEAQ (reference sequence). V lost 4 bases, J lost 13 bases, and 9 bases stayed unmatched.

The chain couples TRBV14 to TRBJ1-1; D gene uncertain. Trimming removed 1 base from V and 1 base from J, with 4 bases in between. The germline V gene has CDR1 SGHDN and CDR2 FVKESK. The CDR3 loop spans 13 amino acids. This chain's CDR3 is CASSQGGNTEAFF. CDR3 nucleotide sequence: TGTGCCAGCAGCCAAGGAGGGAACACTGAAGCTTTCTTT.

V usage is TRBV6-5 and J usage is TRBJ1-1; 10 bases fit TRBD1. Trimming took 6 bases from V and 0 from J; bases not matched to a gene: 4. Germline CDR1 MNHEY, CDR2 SVGAGI. The CDR3 runs 15 residues. The CDR3 DNA sequence: TGTGCCAGCAGCGCTGGGACAGGGGTGAACACTGAAGCTTTCTTT. Residues: CASSAGTGVNTEAFF.

CDR3 in amino acids: CASSVATRSGAFF. Here the CDR3 DNA reads TGTGCCAGCAGCGTAGCTACCCGGTCTGGGGCTTTCTTT. This chain links TRBV9 with TRBJ1-1; the D is unclear. This CDR3 contains 13 residues. Germline V lookup: CDR1 SGDLS, CDR2 YYNGEE. Trimming removed 0 bases at V and 11 bases at J, with 14 bases between.

The rearrangement links TRBV10-3 to TRBJ1-1; D remains ambiguous. There are 11 residues in the CDR3. Trimming removed 4 bases at V and 7 bases at J, with 7 bases between. Germline values: CDR1 ENHRY, CDR2 SYGVKD. The CDR3 DNA reads TGTGCCATCAGTGCCCAGAGTGAAGCTTTCTTT. It encodes CAISAQSEAFF.

The chain carries TRBV7-8 and TRBJ1-2, with unresolved D. Trimming removed 5 bases from V and 10 bases from J, with 14 bases in between. Germline loops: CDR1 SGHVS, CDR2 FQNEAQ. This CDR3 is built from 12 residues. DNA for the CDR3: TGTGCCAGCAGCCCTACGTCCTGGGACTACACCTTC. As protein: CASSPTSWDYTF. The complete variable domain, with remaining parts taken from reference TRBV7-8 and TRBJ1-2, reads GAGVSQSPRYKVAKRGQDVALRCDPISGHVSLFWYQQALGQGPEFLTYFQNEAQLDKSGLPSDRFFAERPEGSVSTLKIQRTQQEDSAVYLCASSPTSWDYTFGSGTRLTVV.

This clone was observed a handful of times. CDR3 coding DNA: TGTGCCAGCAGCTTAGATGAGGGACTAGGGGCCACCGGGGAGCTGTTTTTT. Amino acid sequence: CASSLDEGLGATGELFF. V usage is TRBV7-9 and J usage is TRBJ2-2; TRBD2 agrees at 8 bases. After removal of 1 base from V and 4 bases from J, the junction contained 8 bases not matched to a gene. Germline V gene data show CDR1 as SEHNR and CDR2 as FQNEAQ (reference sequence). The CDR3 loop spans 17 amino acids.

The chain joins TRBV14 to TRBJ1-1; D uncertain. CDR3 size: 14 residues. Between the trimmed V and J ends, which lost 3 bases and 0 bases, there was a span of 8 bases. From germline, CDR1 is SGHDN and CDR2 FVKESK. The CDR3 DNA reads TGTGCCAGCAGCCAGGCCGGTATGAACACTGAAGCTTTCTTT. It yields the protein CASSQAGMNTEAFF.

This sequence joins TRBV6-1 and TRBJ2-7; TRBD1 might be the D (6 bases). V was trimmed by 6 bases and J by 0 bases, leaving 15 bases between them. Germline CDR1 reads MNHNS; CDR2 reads SASEGT. This CDR3 comprises 15 residues. This CDR3 reads CASRRRDNFSYEQYF. The DNA for the CDR3 is TGTGCCAGCAGGCGCAGGGACAATTTCTCCTACGAGCAGTACTTC.

The genes are TRBV9 and TRBJ2-7; 7 bases align to TRBD2. The germline V gene has CDR1 SGDLS and CDR2 YYNGEE. CDR3 length: 16 amino acids. With 0 bases clipped from V and 3 bases from J, the junction kept 9 bases outside the gene matches. The CDR3 DNA reads TGTGCCAGCAGCGTAGGAGGGTGGGGCGGGAGCTACGAGCAGTACTTC. It specifies CASSVGGWGGSYEQYF.

The V call is TRBV21-1, the J call TRBJ1-5; TRBD1 was called by the table and not checked on the DNA. TRBV21-1 is a pseudogene. This CDR3 has 17 residues. CDR3 region: CASSAPGGAPITQPQHF. Here the CDR3 DNA reads TGTGCCAGCAGCGCACCAGGGGGCGCGCCTATAACCCAGCCCCAGCATTTT.

The chain recombines TRBV7-3 with TRBJ2-3, with 7 bases lining up with TRBD1. The CDR3 runs 14 residues. Germline V gives CDR1 SGHTA, CDR2 FQGTGA. The V gene end was trimmed by 4 bases and the J gene end by 4 bases; junction bases not matched to a gene: 5. As DNA, the CDR3 is TGTGCCAGCAGCTCCAGACAGGGCGCAGATACGCAGTATTTT. Translated, it gives CASSSRQGADTQYF.

V usage is TRBV6-5 and J usage is TRBJ1-2; TRBD1 might be the D (6 bases). V lost 7 bases to trimming and J lost 4 bases, with 19 bases between them. The CDR3 has 15 amino acids. Germline V lookup: CDR1 MNHEY, CDR2 SVGAGI. CDR3 region: CASKTPGQGGYGYTF. The CDR3, as DNA: TGTGCCAGCAAAACTCCGGGACAAGGCGGCTATGGCTACACCTTC.

Here the CDR3 DNA reads TGTGCCAGCAGTGAGGGACTTGAAGCTTTCTTT. The encoded protein is CASSEGLEAFF. V usage is TRBV2 and J usage is TRBJ1-1, with D maybe TRBD1 (5 bases). CDR3 length equals 11 residues. Trimming pared 3 bases from V and 7 bases from J, leaving 6 bases between. Germline V gives CDR1 SNHLY, CDR2 FYNNEI.

This chain links TRBV7-9 with TRBJ2-3; TRBD1 or TRBD2 may be the D gene (6 bases each). Germline loops: CDR1 SEHNR, CDR2 FQNEAQ (reference sequence). The CDR3 sequence is 17 residues long. The ends were cut back, 2 bases at V and 2 bases at J, with 17 bases in the middle. The CDR3 nucleotides read TGTGCCAGCAGCTTAAGGGGGGTAGAACTGCACACAGATACGCAGTATTTT. Translating it yields CASSLRGVELHTDTQYF.

In this sample, this clone turned up a few times. CDR3 region: CASSAITGSGQPQHF. In DNA, the CDR3 is TGTGCCAGCAGTGCGATTACGGGATCAGGTCAGCCCCAGCATTTT. The chain is built from TRBV6-1 and TRBJ1-5; no clear D. The V end was cut by 4 bases, the J end by 6 bases, with 16 bases between. The CDR3 totals 15 residues. Germline-derived CDR1 and CDR2 are MNHNS and SASEGT.

The rearrangement uses TRBV9 and TRBJ2-2, with unresolved D. V shed 0 bases and J shed 4 bases, with 7 bases lying between them. The CDR3 spans 14 residues. Germline lookup yields CDR1 SGDLS and CDR2 YYNGEE. In DNA, the CDR3 is TGTGCCAGCAGCGTAGTGGGCGGCACCGGGGAGCTGTTTTTT. Protein sequence: CASSVVGGTGELFF.